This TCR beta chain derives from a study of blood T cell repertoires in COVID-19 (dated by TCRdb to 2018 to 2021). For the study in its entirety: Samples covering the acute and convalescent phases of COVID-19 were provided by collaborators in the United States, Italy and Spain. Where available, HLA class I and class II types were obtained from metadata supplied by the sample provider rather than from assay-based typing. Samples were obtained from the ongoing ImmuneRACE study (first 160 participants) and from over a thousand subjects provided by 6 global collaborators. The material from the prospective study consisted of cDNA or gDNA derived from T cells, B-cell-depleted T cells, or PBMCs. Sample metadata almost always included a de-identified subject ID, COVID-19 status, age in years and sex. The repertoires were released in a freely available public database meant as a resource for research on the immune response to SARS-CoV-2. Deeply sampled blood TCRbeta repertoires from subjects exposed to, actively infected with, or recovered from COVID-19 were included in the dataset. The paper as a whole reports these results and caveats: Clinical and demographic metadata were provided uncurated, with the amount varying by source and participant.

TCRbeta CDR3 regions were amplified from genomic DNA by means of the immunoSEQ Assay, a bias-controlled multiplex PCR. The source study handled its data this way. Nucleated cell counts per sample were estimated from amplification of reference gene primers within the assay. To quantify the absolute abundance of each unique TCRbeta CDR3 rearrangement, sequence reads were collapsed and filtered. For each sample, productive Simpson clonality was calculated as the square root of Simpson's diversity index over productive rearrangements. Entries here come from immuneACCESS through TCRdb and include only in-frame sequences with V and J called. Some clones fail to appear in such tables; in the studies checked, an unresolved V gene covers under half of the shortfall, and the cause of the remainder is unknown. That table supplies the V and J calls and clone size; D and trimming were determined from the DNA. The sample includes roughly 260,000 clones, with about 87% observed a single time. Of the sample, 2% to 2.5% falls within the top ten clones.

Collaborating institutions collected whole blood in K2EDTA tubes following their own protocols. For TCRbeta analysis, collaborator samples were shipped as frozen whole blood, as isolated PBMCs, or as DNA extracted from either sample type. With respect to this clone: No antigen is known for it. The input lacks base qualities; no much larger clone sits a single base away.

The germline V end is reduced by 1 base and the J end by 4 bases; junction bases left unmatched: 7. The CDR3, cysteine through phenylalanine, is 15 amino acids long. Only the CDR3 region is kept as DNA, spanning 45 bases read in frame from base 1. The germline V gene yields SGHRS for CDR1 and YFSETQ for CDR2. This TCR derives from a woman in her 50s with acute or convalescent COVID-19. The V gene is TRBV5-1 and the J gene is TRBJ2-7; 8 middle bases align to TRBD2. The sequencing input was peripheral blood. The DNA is TGCGCCAGCAGCTTGACGTCTAGCGGGCCTTACGAGCAGTACTTC. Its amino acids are CASSLTSSGPYEQYF.